This T cell receptor (beta chain) is drawn from a study of cytomegalovirus exposure and HLA in healthy donors. Study-level background: The use of the same platform for the 95 to 150 validation repertoires and the 650 to 850 first-cohort repertoires was reported by a later analysis. The study, taken as a whole, reports: High specificity and sensitivity for cytomegalovirus status were reported for the classifier.

On this clone: Its specificity is not known.

Germline-derived CDR1 and CDR2 are SGHRS and YFSETQ. The ends were cut back, 0 bases at V and 2 bases at J, with 14 bases in the middle. This CDR3 contains 16 residues. Produced via immunoSEQ multiplex PCR; TCRdb's table is partial and in-frame only. The table records more than 90,000 clones, less than 90% of them present only once. The sequencing input was PBMCs. This chain uses TRBV5-1 with TRBJ1-1; the D gene is possibly TRBD1 (6 bases). The receptor was isolated from a man in his late teens or twenties in good health and CMV-seropositive. This CDR3 reads CASSLVYGGLNTEAFF. The CDR3 coding sequence is TGCGCCAGCAGCTTGGTGTACGGGGGGCTAAACACTGAAGCTTTCTTT.